This T cell receptor (beta chain) originates from a study of control samples from healthy donors and cancer patients. V trimming: 10 bases; J trimming: 3 bases; junction bases outside the gene matches: 9. Germline CDR1 and CDR2: ENHRY and SYGVKD. The CDR3 runs to 15 residues. TCRdb's table, derived via immunoSEQ multiplex PCR, lists solely in-frame clones and lacks some. The sample shows some 200,000 clones, roughly 94% of them seen only once. Sequencing was performed on blood. The TCR comes from a middle-aged man in good health. The genes are TRBV10-3 and TRBJ1-4, with 9 bases lining up with TRBD1. CDR3 sequence: CATGRQGGSNEKLFF. The DNA for the CDR3 is TGTGCCACAGGGAGACAGGGGGGCTCTAATGAAAAACTGTTTTTT.